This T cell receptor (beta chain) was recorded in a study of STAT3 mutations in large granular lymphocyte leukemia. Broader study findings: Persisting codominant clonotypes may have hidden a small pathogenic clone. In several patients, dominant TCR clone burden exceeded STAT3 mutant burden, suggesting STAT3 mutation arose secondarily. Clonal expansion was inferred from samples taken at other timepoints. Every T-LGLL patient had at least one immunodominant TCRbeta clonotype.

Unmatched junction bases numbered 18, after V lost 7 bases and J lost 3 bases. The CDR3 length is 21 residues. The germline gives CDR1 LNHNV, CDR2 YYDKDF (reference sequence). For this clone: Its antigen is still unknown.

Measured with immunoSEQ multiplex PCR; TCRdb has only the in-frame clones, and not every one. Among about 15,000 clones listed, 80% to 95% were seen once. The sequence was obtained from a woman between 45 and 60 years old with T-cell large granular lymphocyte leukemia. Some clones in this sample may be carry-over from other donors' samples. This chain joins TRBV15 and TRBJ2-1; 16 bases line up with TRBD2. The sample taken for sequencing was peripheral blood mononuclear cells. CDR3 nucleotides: TGTGCCACCATTCCCGAACCTACGGGACTAGCGGGAGGGCCACTCTACAATGAGCAGTTCTTC. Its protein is CATIPEPTGLAGGPLYNEQFF.